This T cell receptor (beta chain) was sequenced during a study of blood T cells in healthy people across ages. Peripheral blood samples of 9 to 10 milliliters were drawn from each donor. Extraction yielded at least 5 micrograms of total RNA per sample. Germline V gene data show CDR1 as MNHNY and CDR2 as SVGAGI (reference sequence). The CDR3 has 15 residues. V lost 5 bases, J lost 4 bases, and 6 bases stayed unmatched. Combining a sample-barcoded 5' primer with a J-beta primer mix, a second PCR ran for 7 to 11 cycles. In TCRdb, the 5' RACE reads were re-called with MiXCR into one record per CDR3 protein. In the table there are some 1.1 million distinct CDR3 sequences, more than 30% of which are singletons. As for this clonotype: Its antigen remains unknown.

Overall study findings and caveats: Long-lived and aged donors differed, with more naive CD4+ cells and higher diversity in the long-lived.

V gene TRBV6-6 combines with J gene TRBJ1-1, with 11 nucleotides matching TRBD1. The sequence was collected from a man aged 18 to 30 in good health. The sequencing input was blood. CDR3 nucleotides: TGTGCCAGCAGTCCCAGGACAGGGGGCATCACTGAAGCTTTCTTT. It specifies CASSPRTGGITEAFF.